Presented here are 18 T cell receptor beta chains from one specimen sequenced in a study of shared clonotypes between healthy human individuals. Here immunoSEQ multiplex PCR was the method, and the copy in TCRdb shows in-frame clones only, minus some. This sample carries some 2,500,000 clones, 80% to 95% of them seen once, and the ten largest clones take more than 0.35%. Sequencing used naive CD4+ T cells from PBMCs. The subset here: CD45RA+ positively selected. Source of these receptors: a man younger than 35 in good health. Some clones in this sample may be carry-over from other donors' samples.

The chain is built from TRBV6-1 and TRBJ2-1; the match to TRBD1 covers 11 bases. Trimming took 8 bases from V and 8 from J; bases not matched to a gene: 11. The CDR3 contains 15 residues. CDR1 is MNHNS, CDR2 SASEGT, per germline. CDR3 coding DNA: TGTGCCAGCCGGGACAGGGGGACGCCGAGGCATGAGCAGTTCTTC. It specifies CASRDRGTPRHEQFF.

Notes on this clone: Other nucleotide sequences in the sample specify the same CDR3. This chain connects TRBV7-3 to TRBJ2-3; D gene ambiguous. Germline V gene lookup returns CDR1 SGHTA and CDR2 FQGTGA. Trimming pared 0 bases from V and 5 bases from J, leaving 6 bases between. CDR3 length: 13 residues. The CDR3 DNA is TGTGCCAGCAGCTTAACCGTCGGAGATACGCAGTATTTT. It translates to CASSLTVGDTQYF.

Written as DNA, the CDR3 is TGTGCCAGCAGCTTAATGGGACTCTCACATAAACTGTTTTTT. Translation gives CASSLMGLSHKLFF. This chain links TRBV7-2 with TRBJ1-4, with a possible D match to TRBD1 (5 bases). V lost 2 bases and J lost 11, with 15 bases in between. This CDR3 region has 14 residues. Germline CDR1 reads SGHTA; CDR2 reads FQGNSA. The complete variable domain, with remaining parts taken from reference TRBV7-2 and TRBJ1-4, reads GAGVSQSPSNKVTEKGKDVELRCDPISGHTALYWYRQSLGQGLEFLIYFQGNSAPDKSGLPSDRFSAERTGGSVSTLTIQRTQQEDSAVYLCASSLMGLSHKLFFGSGTQLSVL.

V and J are TRBV6-1 and TRBJ2-1, with 9 bases matching TRBD2. This CDR3 spans 14 amino acids. Germline CDR1 and CDR2: MNHNS and SASEGT. J was trimmed by 9 bases and V by 4 bases; bases with no gene match: 7. The CDR3 DNA reads as TGTGCCAGCAGTGTAGCCGGGACTAGCATTGAGCAGTTCTTC. Translated, it gives CASSVAGTSIEQFF.

The rearrangement uses TRBV18 and TRBJ1-1; D remains unclear. Trimming stripped 3 bases from V and 6 bases from J, with 14 bases between. CDR3 length: 14 amino acids. Germline values: CDR1 KGHSH, CDR2 LQKENI. The CDR3 loop reads CASSPGPTIPEAFF. CDR3 coding DNA: TGTGCCAGCTCACCCGGGCCTACGATCCCTGAAGCTTTCTTT.

The chain uses TRBV5-6 and TRBJ2-3, with D perhaps assigned TRBD1 or TRBD2 (5 bases each). V lost 2 bases and J 10 bases, leaving 11 bases between the germline ends. This CDR3 region has 12 residues. In germline, CDR1 is SGHDT, CDR2 YYEEEE. CDR3 loop: CASSFAGTSQYF. The CDR3, as DNA: TGTGCCAGCAGCTTCGCAGGGACGTCGCAGTATTTT.

The V and J genes are TRBV30 and TRBJ2-6, with D unresolved. V lost 2 bases and J lost 1, with 3 bases in between. This CDR3 contains 13 residues. In germline, CDR1 is GTSNPN, CDR2 SVGIG (reference sequence). The CDR3 reads CAWSMSGANVLTF. CDR3 sequence (DNA): TGTGCCTGGAGTATGTCTGGGGCCAACGTCCTGACTTTC.

The CDR3 loop reads CASSPGELYEQYF. DNA of the CDR3: TGTGCCAGTAGTCCAGGGGAGTTATACGAGCAGTACTTC. The V call is TRBV19, the J call TRBJ2-7, with TRBD1 as a possible D gene (6 bases). V gave up 5 bases and J gave up 4 bases, with 12 bases separating them. The germline CDR1 and CDR2 sequences are LNHDA and SQIVND (reference sequence). The CDR3 is 13 amino acids. Using reference TRBV19 and TRBJ2-7 for the parts outside the CDR3, the full variable domain is DGGITQSPKYLFRKEGQNVTLSCEQNLNHDAMYWYRQDPGQGLRLIYYSQIVNDFQKGDIAEGYSVSREKKESFPLTVTSAQKNPTAFYLCASSPGELYEQYFGPGTRLTVT.

The chain uses TRBV15 and TRBJ1-1; a possible D gene is TRBD1 (6 bases). The ends were cut back, 0 bases at V and 12 bases at J, with 11 bases in the middle. Germline lookup yields CDR1 LNHNV and CDR2 YYDKDF (reference sequence). The CDR3 runs to 12 residues. The CDR3 coding sequence is TGTGCCACCAGCAGAGAGGCCAGGGGACCTTTCTTT. Translating gives CATSREARGPFF. Full variable domain (remainder filled in from reference TRBV15 and TRBJ1-1): DAMVIQNPRYQVTQFGKPVTLSCSQTLNHNVMYWYQQKSSQAPKLLFHYYDKDFNNEADTPDNFQSRRPNTSFCFLDIRSPGLGDTAMYLCATSREARGPFFGQGTRLTVV.

The V and J genes are TRBV10-1 and TRBJ2-1, with TRBD2 identical over 11 bases. Germline loops: CDR1 WNHNN, CDR2 SYGVQD (reference sequence). The CDR3 runs to 13 residues. The junction had 11 bases not matched to a gene; V was cut back by 8 bases and J by 14 bases. Here the CDR3 reads CASSGLAGGPEFF. The DNA for the CDR3 is TGCGCCAGCTCGGGGTTAGCGGGAGGGCCTGAGTTCTTC.

Worth noting for this clone: The sample holds other DNA sequences that translate to the same CDR3. J is TRBJ2-2 and V is TRBV7-3; D not resolved. Germline assignment: CDR1 SGHTA and CDR2 FQGTGA. Trimming stripped 1 base from V and 2 bases from J, with 5 bases between. The CDR3 length is 14 residues. CDR3 sequence: CASSLRANTGELFF. CDR3 nucleotide sequence: TGTGCCAGCAGCTTAAGGGCAAACACCGGGGAGCTGTTTTTT.

The CDR3 bases are TGTGCCAGCAGCTTAACAAGGGCTAGCGGAATGAATGAGCAGTTCTTC. Protein product: CASSLTRASGMNEQFF. The rearrangement links TRBV7-3 to TRBJ2-1, with 7 bases matching TRBD2. This CDR3 is 16 amino acids long. Germline values: CDR1 SGHTA, CDR2 FQGTGA. Losses at the gene ends were 0 bases for V and 7 bases for J; bases not matched to a gene: 9.

The chain couples TRBV15 to TRBJ2-7, with a weak D call TRBD1 (6 bases). The CDR3 has 16 amino acids. V shed 1 base and J shed 0 bases, with 13 bases lying between them. The germline CDR1 and CDR2 sequences are LNHNV and YYDKDF (reference sequence). As DNA, the CDR3 is TGTGCCACCAGCAGAGGTAACAGGGATTACTCCTACGAGCAGTACTTC. This encodes CATSRGNRDYSYEQYF.

The CDR3 DNA sequence: TGTGCCAGCAGCAGGGACGGGTGGCAGGAGACCCAGTACTTC. This sequence encodes CASSRDGWQETQYF. This chain links TRBV9 with TRBJ2-5; the D gene could be TRBD1 or TRBD2 (5 bases each). The CDR3 runs 14 residues. Germline loops: CDR1 SGDLS, CDR2 YYNGEE. V lost 4 bases and J lost 5, with 15 bases in between.

This chain links TRBV6-5 with TRBJ2-7; D remains ambiguous. There are 11 residues in the CDR3. Trimming pared 5 bases from V and 6 bases from J, leaving 8 bases between. The germline gives CDR1 MNHEY, CDR2 SVGAGI. The CDR3 nucleotides are TGTGCCAGCAGTCGCCCCGGCGAGCAGTACTTC. Residues: CASSRPGEQYF.

The table lists this clone with a count of one. This rearrangement joins TRBV4-2 to TRBJ1-3, with D perhaps matching TRBD1 (5 bases). The V and J ends lost 5 bases and 0 bases respectively, with 17 bases between them. This CDR3 is 17 amino acids long. The germline V gene encodes CDR1 LGHNA and CDR2 YNFKEQ. The CDR3 is CASSALGGGSSGNTIYF. For the CDR3, the DNA is TGTGCCAGCAGCGCACTCGGGGGGGGGTCCTCTGGAAACACCATATATTTT.

The rearrangement links TRBV7-9 to TRBJ2-3; 8 bases map to TRBD2. This CDR3 comprises 16 residues. V lost 5 bases to trimming and J lost 0 bases; unmatched junction nucleotides: 7. Per germline, CDR1 SEHNR and CDR2 FQNEAQ (reference sequence). The CDR3 nucleotides read TGTGCCAGCAGCCCAGGACTAGCTGCTAGCACAGATACGCAGTATTTT. Its translation: CASSPGLAASTDTQYF.

This chain connects TRBV4-1 to TRBJ2-7, with D perhaps assigned TRBD1 or TRBD2 (5 bases each). Germline V gives CDR1 MGHRA, CDR2 YSYEKL. With 1 base removed from V and 5 bases from J, the gap between germline ends came to 12 bases. This CDR3 comprises 14 residues. In DNA, the CDR3 is TGCGCCAGCAGCCAAGGGGAGACAGTTGACGAGCAGTACTTC. Its translation is CASSQGETVDEQYF.